This T cell receptor (beta chain) was captured by sequencing in a study of T cells in localized non-small cell lung cancer. Clones were sequenced by immunoSEQ multiplex PCR, and TCRdb holds only the in-frame ones, with some missing. The sample has roughly 30,000 clones; about 88% are singletons. This clone was observed a few times. The source is a woman aged 35-75 years with stage I lung adenocarcinoma. The sample here was peripheral blood, taken before any cancer treatment.

The CDR3 loop is CAWSEQFYEQYF. CDR3 in DNA: TGTGCCTGGAGTGAACAGTTCTACGAGCAGTACTTC. This chain joins TRBV30 and TRBJ2-7, with D uncertain. Germline V gives CDR1 GTSNPN, CDR2 SVGIG (reference sequence). This CDR3 is 12 amino acids long. V was shortened by 1 base and J by 3 bases, with 7 bases between the two germline ends.